This TCR beta chain was documented in a study of regulatory T cells in long-lasting Graves disease. Study conclusions and caveats: Because few samples were included, accuracy may have been lower.

Time point indicated: newly diagnosed GD, antithyroid drugs for less than 3 months. Scientists built the TCR library using RNA that was extracted from PBMCs. This CDR3 has 15 amino acids. Germline lookup yields CDR1 SGHRS and CDR2 YFSETQ. Trimming pared 4 bases from V and 2 bases from J, leaving 15 bases between. Of note for this clonotype: Its specificity is unknown.

CDR3-region Arm-PCR and iRepertoire HTBI primers produced the TCR beta libraries. Each CDR3 protein is one row after TCRdb ran MiXCR on the multiplex PCR reads. The data contain roughly 500,000 distinct CDR3 sequences, roughly 12% of them singletons. These data were likewise used in another study, on T cells in Graves' hyperthyroidism and ophthalmopathy.

The chain uses TRBV5-1 and TRBJ1-2; no reliable D call. Here the sequenced sample was peripheral blood mononuclear cells (PBMCs), taken at new diagnosis, from a patient treated with antithyroid drugs. The clonotype comes from a man between 25 and 39 years old with Graves disease. CDR3 DNA sequence: TGCGCCAGCAGCCCGGACTCAATACGGAACTATGGCTACACCTTC. Protein sequence: CASSPDSIRNYGYTF. Drawing the rest from reference TRBV5-1 and TRBJ1-2, the complete variable domain is KAGVTQTPRYLIKTRGQQVTLSCSPISGHRSVSWYQQTPGQGLQFLFEYFSETQRNKGNFPGRFSGRQFSNSRSEMNVSTLELGDSALYLCASSPDSIRNYGYTFGSGTRLTVV.